Sequencing of this TCR beta chain was carried out in a study of blood T cell repertoires in COVID-19. The table came from immunoSEQ multiplex PCR; TCRdb's copy has only in-frame clones and leaves some out. The sample holds about 140,000 clones, about 88% seen once. The CDR3 totals 16 residues. Trimming removed 4 bases from V and 1 base from J, with 18 bases in between. Germline V gives CDR1 SGHKS, CDR2 YYEKEE (reference sequence). Patients of the Seattle cohort, enrolled during active infection, were followed longitudinally. This clone was observed a few times. The V gene is TRBV5-5, the J gene TRBJ2-7; possible D gene TRBD1, 6 bases. This TCR came from a human donor with COVID-19, enrolled during active disease. The donor label of this sample is uncertain. Sequencing was carried out using peripheral blood. CDR3 in DNA: TGTGCCAGCAGCCGATCACAGGGAATACAATCCTACGAGCAGTACTTC. Translation gives CASSRSQGIQSYEQYF.